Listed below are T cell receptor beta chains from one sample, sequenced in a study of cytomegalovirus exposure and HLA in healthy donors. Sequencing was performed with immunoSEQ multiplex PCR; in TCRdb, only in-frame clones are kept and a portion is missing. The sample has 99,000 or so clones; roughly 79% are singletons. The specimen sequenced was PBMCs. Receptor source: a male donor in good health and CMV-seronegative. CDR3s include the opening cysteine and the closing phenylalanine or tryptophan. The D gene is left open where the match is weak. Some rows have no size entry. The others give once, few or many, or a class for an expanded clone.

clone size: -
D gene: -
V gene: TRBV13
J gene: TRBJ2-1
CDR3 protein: CASSLGRMSSYNEQFF
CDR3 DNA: TGTGCCAGCAGCTTAGGGCGGATGAGCTCCTACAATGAGCAGTTCTTC

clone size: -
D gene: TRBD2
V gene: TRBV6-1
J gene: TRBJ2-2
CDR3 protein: CASSGLAGGPGTGELFF
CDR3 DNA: TGTGCCAGCAGTGGACTAGCGGGAGGGCCGGGCACCGGGGAGCTGTTTTTT

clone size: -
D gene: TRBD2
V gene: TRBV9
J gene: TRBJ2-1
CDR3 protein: CASSPTSGGHNEQFF
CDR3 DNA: TGTGCCAGCAGCCCAACTAGCGGGGGCCACAATGAGCAGTTCTTC

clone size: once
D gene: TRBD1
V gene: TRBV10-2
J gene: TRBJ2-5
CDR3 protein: CASRTGGWETQYF
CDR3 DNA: TGCGCCAGCAGAACAGGGGGCTGGGAGACCCAGTACTTC

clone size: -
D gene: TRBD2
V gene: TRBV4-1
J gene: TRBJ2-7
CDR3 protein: CASSQVPGTTTYEQYF
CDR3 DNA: TGCGCCAGCAGTCAAGTCCCGGGGACTACCACCTACGAGCAGTACTTC

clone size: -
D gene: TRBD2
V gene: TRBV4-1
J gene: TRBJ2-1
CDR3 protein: CASSQPSGANNEQFF
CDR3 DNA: TGCGCCAGCAGCCAACCAAGCGGGGCCAACAATGAGCAGTTCTTC

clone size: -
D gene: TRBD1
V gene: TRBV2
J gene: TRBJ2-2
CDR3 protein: CASREQGGNTGELFF
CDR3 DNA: TGTGCCAGCAGAGAACAGGGGGGAAACACCGGGGAGCTGTTTTTT

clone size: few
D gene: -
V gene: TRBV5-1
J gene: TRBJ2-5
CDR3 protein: CASSSMARVPSETQYF
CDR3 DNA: TGCGCCAGCAGCTCGATGGCCAGGGTTCCGTCAGAGACCCAGTACTTC

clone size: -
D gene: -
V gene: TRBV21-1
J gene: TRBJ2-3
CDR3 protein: CAMSLRQGCTDTQYF
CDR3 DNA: TGTGCCATGTCACTCAGGCAGGGATGCACAGATACGCAGTATTTT

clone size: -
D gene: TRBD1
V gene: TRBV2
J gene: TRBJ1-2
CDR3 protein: CASSETGGVGGYTF
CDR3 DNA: TGTGCCAGCAGCGAGACAGGGGGCGTGGGAGGCTACACCTTC

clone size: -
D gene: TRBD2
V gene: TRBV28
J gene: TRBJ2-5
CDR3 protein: CASTLEAGGAQETQYF
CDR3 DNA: TGTGCCAGCACCTTGGAAGCGGGAGGGGCACAGGAGACCCAGTACTTC

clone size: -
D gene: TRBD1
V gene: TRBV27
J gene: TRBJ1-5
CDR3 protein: CASRTGGTIQPQHF
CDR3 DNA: TGTGCCAGCAGAACAGGGGGGACAATACAGCCCCAGCATTTT

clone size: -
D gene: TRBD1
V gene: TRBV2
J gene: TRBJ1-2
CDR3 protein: CASTLTGGGYGYTF
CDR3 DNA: TGTGCCAGCACCCTCACAGGGGGCGGCTATGGCTACACCTTC

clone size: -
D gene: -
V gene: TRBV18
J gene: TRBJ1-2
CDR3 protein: CASSPAAGGIYGYTF
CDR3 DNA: TGTGCCAGCTCACCGGCCGCTGGGGGCATCTATGGCTACACCTTC

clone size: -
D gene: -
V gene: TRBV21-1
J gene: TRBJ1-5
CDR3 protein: CASSKRTGRRPQHF
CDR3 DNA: TGTGCCAGCAGCAAGCGGACAGGTCGTCGGCCCCAGCATTTT

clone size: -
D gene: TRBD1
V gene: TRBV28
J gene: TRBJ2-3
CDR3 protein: CASSTPGGQGTGTDTQYF
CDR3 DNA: TGTGCCAGCAGTACCCCCGGGGGACAGGGAACGGGCACAGATACGCAGTATTTT

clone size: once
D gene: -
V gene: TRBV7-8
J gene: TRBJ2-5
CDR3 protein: CASSFGGETQYF
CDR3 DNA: TGTGCCAGCAGTTTTGGGGGGGAGACCCAGTACTTC

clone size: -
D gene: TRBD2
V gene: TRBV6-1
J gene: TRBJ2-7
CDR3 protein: CASITSGRVEQYF
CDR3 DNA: TGTGCCAGCATTACTAGCGGGAGGGTGGAGCAGTACTTC

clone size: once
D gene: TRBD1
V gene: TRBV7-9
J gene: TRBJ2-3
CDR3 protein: CASSPRGPDTQYF
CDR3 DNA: TGTGCCAGCAGCCCCAGGGGGCCAGATACGCAGTATTTT

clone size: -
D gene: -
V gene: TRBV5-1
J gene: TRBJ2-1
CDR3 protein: CASRAHGADPFNEQFF
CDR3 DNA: TGCGCCAGCAGAGCTCATGGAGCGGATCCTTTCAATGAGCAGTTCTTC

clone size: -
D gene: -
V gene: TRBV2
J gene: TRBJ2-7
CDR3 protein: CASSPTGIAYEQYF
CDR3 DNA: TGTGCCAGTAGCCCCACAGGGATTGCCTACGAGCAGTACTTC

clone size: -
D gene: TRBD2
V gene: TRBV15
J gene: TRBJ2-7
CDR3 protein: CATSRGTSGRAYEQYF
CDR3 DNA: TGTGCCACCAGCAGGGGGACTAGCGGGAGAGCCTACGAGCAGTACTTC

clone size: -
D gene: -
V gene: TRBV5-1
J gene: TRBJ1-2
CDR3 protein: CASSLGSPGGYTF
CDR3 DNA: TGCGCCAGCAGCTTGGGCTCCCCAGGAGGCTACACCTTC

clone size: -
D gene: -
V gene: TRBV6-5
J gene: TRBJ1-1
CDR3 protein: CASSPRTANTEAFF
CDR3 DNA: TGTGCCAGCAGCCCCCGGACAGCGAACACTGAAGCTTTCTTT

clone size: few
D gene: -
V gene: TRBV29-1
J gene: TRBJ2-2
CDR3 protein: CSVVAVNTGELFF
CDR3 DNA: TGCAGCGTTGTGGCGGTGAACACCGGGGAGCTGTTTTTT

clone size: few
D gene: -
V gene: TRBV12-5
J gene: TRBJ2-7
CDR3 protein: CASGLVGGREQYF
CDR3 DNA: TGTGCTAGTGGTTTGGTGGGGGGTCGCGAGCAGTACTTC

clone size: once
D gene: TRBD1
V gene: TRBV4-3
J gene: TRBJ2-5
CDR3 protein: CASSRLGQDPQYF
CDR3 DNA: TGCGCCAGCAGCCGCCTAGGACAGGACCCCCAGTACTTC

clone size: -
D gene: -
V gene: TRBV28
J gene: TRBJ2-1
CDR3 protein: CASSALAVYNEQFF
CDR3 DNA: TGTGCCAGCAGTGCACTAGCAGTTTACAATGAGCAGTTCTTC

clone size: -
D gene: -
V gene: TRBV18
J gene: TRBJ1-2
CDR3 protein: CASSPRQAGRILNGYTF
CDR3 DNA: TGTGCCAGCTCACCCCGGCAGGCCGGGAGAATCCTGAATGGCTACACCTTC

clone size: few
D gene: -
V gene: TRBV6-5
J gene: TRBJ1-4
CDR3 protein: CASSYSSRRAEKLFF
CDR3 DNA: TGTGCCAGCAGTTACTCGTCCCGGAGGGCCGAAAAACTGTTTTTT

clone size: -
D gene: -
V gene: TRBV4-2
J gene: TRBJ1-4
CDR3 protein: CASSQREDEKLFF
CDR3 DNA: TGTGCCAGCAGCCAAAGGGAGGACGAAAAACTGTTTTTT

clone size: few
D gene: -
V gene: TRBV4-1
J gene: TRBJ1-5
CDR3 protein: CASSQDRTGQPQHF
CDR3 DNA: TGCGCCAGCAGCCAAGACCGTACGGGGCAGCCCCAGCATTTT

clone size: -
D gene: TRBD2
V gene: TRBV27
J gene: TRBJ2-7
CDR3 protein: CASSWTGLAGGKAYEQYF
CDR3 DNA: TGTGCCAGCAGTTGGACGGGACTAGCGGGAGGGAAGGCCTACGAGCAGTACTTC

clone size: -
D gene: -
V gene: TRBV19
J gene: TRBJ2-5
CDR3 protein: CASSRGREQETQYF
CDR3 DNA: TGTGCCAGTAGTAGGGGGCGCGAGCAAGAGACCCAGTACTTC